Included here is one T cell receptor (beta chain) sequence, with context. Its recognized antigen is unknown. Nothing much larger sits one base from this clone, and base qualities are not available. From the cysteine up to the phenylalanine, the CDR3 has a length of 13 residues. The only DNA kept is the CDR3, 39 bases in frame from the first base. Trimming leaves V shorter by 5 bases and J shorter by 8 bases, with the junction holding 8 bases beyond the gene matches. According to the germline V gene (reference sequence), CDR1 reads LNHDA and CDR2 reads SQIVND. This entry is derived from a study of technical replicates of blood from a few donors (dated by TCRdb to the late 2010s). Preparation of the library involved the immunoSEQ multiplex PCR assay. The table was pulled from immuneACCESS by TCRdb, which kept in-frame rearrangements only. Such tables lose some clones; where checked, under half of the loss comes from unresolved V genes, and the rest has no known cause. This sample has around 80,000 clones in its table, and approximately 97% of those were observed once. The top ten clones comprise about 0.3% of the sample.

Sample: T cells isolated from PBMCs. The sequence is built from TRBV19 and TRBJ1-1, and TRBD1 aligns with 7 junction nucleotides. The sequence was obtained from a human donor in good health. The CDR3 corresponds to CASSSAQGQEAFF. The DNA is TGTGCCAGTAGTTCCGCCCAGGGACAGGAAGCTTTCTTT.